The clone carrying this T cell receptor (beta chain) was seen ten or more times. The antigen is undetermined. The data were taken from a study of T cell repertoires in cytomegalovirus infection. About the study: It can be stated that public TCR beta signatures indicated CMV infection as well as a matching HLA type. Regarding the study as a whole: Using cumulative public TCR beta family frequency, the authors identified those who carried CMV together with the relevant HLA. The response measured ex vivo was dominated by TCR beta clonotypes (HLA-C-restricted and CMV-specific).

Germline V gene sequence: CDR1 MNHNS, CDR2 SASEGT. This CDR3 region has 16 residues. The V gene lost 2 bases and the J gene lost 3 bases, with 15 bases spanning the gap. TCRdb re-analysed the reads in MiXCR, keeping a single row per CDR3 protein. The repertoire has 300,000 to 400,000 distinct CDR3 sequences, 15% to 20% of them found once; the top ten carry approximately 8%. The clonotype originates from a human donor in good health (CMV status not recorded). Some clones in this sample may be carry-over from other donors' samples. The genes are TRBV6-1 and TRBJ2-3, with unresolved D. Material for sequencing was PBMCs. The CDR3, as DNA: TGTGCCAGCAGTGAATGGTTAGCCGGGTCTACAGATACGCAGTATTTT. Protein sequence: CASSEWLAGSTDTQYF.